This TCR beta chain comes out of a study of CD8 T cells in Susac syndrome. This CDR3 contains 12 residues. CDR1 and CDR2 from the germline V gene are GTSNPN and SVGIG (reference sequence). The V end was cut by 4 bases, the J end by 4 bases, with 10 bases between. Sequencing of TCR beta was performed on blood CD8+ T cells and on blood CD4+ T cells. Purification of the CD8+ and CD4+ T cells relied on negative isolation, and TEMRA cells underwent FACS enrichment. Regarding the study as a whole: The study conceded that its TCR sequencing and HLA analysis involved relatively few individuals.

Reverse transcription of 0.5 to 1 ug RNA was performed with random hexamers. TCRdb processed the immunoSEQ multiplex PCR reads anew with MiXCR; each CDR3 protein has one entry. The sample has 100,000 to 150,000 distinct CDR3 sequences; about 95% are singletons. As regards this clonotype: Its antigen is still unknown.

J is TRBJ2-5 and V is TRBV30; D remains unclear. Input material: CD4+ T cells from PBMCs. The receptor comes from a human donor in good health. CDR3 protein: CAWKASGETQYF. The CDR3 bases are TGTGCCTGGAAGGCTTCGGGAGAGACCCAGTACTTC.